The entry that follows covers one T cell receptor (beta chain) sequence. The antigen is unknown. Clones were read by immunoSEQ multiplex PCR, and TCRdb kept only the in-frame ones, dropping some. The sample records 65,000 to 75,000 clones, about 94% being singletons. The data were obtained in a study of cytomegalovirus exposure and HLA in healthy donors. Study-level results: For most TCR sequences rarity was the rule, although some public TCRs occurred in many donors. TCR beta chains numbering roughly 150 were designated cytomegalovirus-associated. The classifier reportedly diagnosed cytomegalovirus status with high specificity and sensitivity. Within the 120 validation repertoires, first-cohort TCR clusters tended to co-occur, according to a later analysis.

With 0 bases removed from V and 2 bases from J, the gap between germline ends came to 11 bases. CDR1 and CDR2 (germline): LGHNA, YSLEER. The CDR3 has 15 residues. Material for sequencing was PBMCs. The receptor was isolated from a young woman in good health and CMV-seropositive. The V and J genes are TRBV4-3 and TRBJ2-7, with TRBD1 as a possible D gene (6 bases). CDR3 amino acids: CASSQDTGRAYEQYF. CDR3 DNA sequence: TGCGCCAGCAGCCAAGATACAGGGCGAGCCTACGAGCAGTACTTC.